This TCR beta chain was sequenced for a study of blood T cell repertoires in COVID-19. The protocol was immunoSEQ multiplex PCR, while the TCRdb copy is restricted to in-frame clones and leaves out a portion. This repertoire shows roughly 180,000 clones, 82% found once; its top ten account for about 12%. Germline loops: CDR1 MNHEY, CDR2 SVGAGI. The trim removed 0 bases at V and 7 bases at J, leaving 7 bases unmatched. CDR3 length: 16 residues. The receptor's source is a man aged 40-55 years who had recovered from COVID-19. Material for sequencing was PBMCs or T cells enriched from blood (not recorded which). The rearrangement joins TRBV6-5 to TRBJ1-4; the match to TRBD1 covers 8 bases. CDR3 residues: CASSYSPGGEGEKLFF. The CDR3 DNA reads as TGTGCCAGCAGTTACTCGCCAGGGGGCGAGGGTGAAAAACTGTTTTTT.